A selection of T cell receptor beta chains follows, all from one sample in a study of early stage breast cancer tumors. Sequenced by immunoSEQ multiplex PCR; TCRdb stores in-frame clones only, minus some. The sample records about 69,000 clones, around 80% being singletons. Sequencing was done on a sample of blood. These receptors all stem from a person aged 35-55 years with breast cancer. The CDR3 runs from the conserved cysteine through the conserved F or W. The D gene is left open where the match is weak. Part of the rows lack a size; the others show once, few, many or a class for expanded clones.

- TRBD2 TRBJ2-1 TRBV7-3 TGTGCCAGCAGCTCCGGGACTAGCGGGAGGAATAATGAGCAGTTCTTC CASSSGTSGRNNEQFF
few - TRBJ2-7 TRBV5-4 TGTGCCAGCAGCTGGCAGGGAATCTACGAGCAGTACTTC CASSWQGIYEQYF
- - TRBJ2-2 TRBV19 TGTGCCAGTAGTACCCGAGGGGCAAGTACCGGGGAGCTGTTTTTT CASSTRGASTGELFF
- - TRBJ1-5 TRBV2 TGTGCCAGCAATTCAGCATTCAATCAGCCCCAGCATTTT CASNSAFNQPQHF
- - TRBJ2-1 TRBV18 TGTGCCAGCTCAAGTCGTGGGAGCGTCGACAATGAGCAGTTCTTC CASSSRGSVDNEQFF
- TRBD2 TRBJ2-7 TRBV7-6 TGTGCCAGCAGCGCCGGGACTAGCGGGAGAAGCTCCTTCGAGCAGTACTTC CASSAGTSGRSSFEQYF
- - TRBJ1-2 TRBV10-3 TGTGCCATCAGTGGAGAAGGTATCGGAGGCTACACCTTC CAISGEGIGGYTF
- - TRBJ2-1 TRBV18 TGTGCCAGCTCACCGACACTCCCGCAAGGACCCTACAATGAGCAGTTCTTC CASSPTLPQGPYNEQFF
- - TRBJ2-2 TRBV28 TGTGCCAGCAGTTCTCGCGGACCCCCGGCCGTGACCGGGGAGCTGTTTTTT CASSSRGPPAVTGELFF
- TRBD1 TRBJ1-2 TRBV7-9 TGTGCCAGCAGCTTTCCGGGACAGGGCTATGGCTACACCTTC CASSFPGQGYGYTF
- TRBD1 TRBJ2-1 TRBV6-1 TGTGCCAGCAGTGAGGTGGCAGGGGGCCTTTACAATGAGCAGTTCTTC CASSEVAGGLYNEQFF
- - TRBJ2-5 TRBV5-1 TGCGCCAGCAGCTTGTTCCAAGAGAGACAGACCCAGTACTTC CASSLFQERQTQYF
once - TRBJ1-1 TRBV4-1 TGCGCCAGCAGCCAAGATGGGACAATCAAGAACACTGAAGCTTTCTTT CASSQDGTIKNTEAFF
once - TRBJ2-7 TRBV14 TGTGCCAGCAGCCAATCCGGGCCCCTGAACGGGAGGCAGTACTTC CASSQSGPLNGRQYF
- TRBD2 TRBJ2-1 TRBV7-2 TGTGCCAGCAGCTTAGAGATAGCGGGAGGAGCCGAGCAGTTCTTC CASSLEIAGGAEQFF
- TRBD2 TRBJ2-5 TRBV28 TGTGCCAGCACCAATAGACTAGCGGGGCAAGAGACCCAGTACTTC CASTNRLAGQETQYF
- - TRBJ2-5 TRBV11-2 TGTGCCAGCAGCACGCCGGGACGAGAGACCCAGTACTTC CASSTPGRETQYF
- - TRBJ1-5 TRBV6-4 TGTGCCAGCAGTACAGGGCGAAATCAGCCCCAGCATTTT CASSTGRNQPQHF
- - TRBJ2-5 TRBV19 TGTGCCAGTAGCTCCCTCCGAAGGGGATTCCAAGAGACCCAGTACTTC CASSSLRRGFQETQYF
- - TRBJ2-3 TRBV6-5 TGTGCCAGCACCGACAGGAGGGTCACAGATACGCAGTATTTT CASTDRRVTDTQYF
- TRBD1 TRBJ1-1 TRBV28 TGTGCCGACAGGGGCATGGGGGACACTGAAGCTTTCTTT CADRGMGDTEAFF
- - TRBJ1-5 TRBV6-1 TGTGCCAGCTGCAGGGGTCCGCTTTGGAATCAGCCCCAGCATTTT CASCRGPLWNQPQHF
- - TRBJ2-7 TRBV6-5 TGTGCCAGCAGTTACGGTAGCGCCGGGGGCGAGCAGTACTTC CASSYGSAGGEQYF
- TRBD2 TRBJ2-4 TRBV6-6 TGTGCCAGCAGTTACCCCGGGGGGATGGCCAAAAACATTCAGTACTTC CASSYPGGMAKNIQYF
- - TRBJ2-5 TRBV7-9 TGTGCCAGCTTGGGGCAGCAAGAGACCCAGTACTTC CASLGQQETQYF
- TRBD1 TRBJ1-2 TRBV11-2 TGTGCCAGCAGCTCCGGGACAGGGGTTAACTATGGCTACACCTTC CASSSGTGVNYGYTF
once TRBD2 TRBJ2-1 TRBV4-1 TGCGCCAGCAGCCAAGGACCCTGGAGCGGGAGTCTCTATGAGCAGTTCTTC CASSQGPWSGSLYEQFF
- - TRBJ1-2 TRBV4-1 TGCGCCAGCAGCCTACAACCCGCAGGCGCTGGGAATGGCTACACCTTC CASSLQPAGAGNGYTF
- TRBD1 TRBJ1-2 TRBV28 TGTGCCAGCAGCTGGGGGACAGCTAACTATGGCTACACCTTC CASSWGTANYGYTF
- - TRBJ2-1 TRBV7-8 TGTGCCAGCAGCTTAGGCGAATTCCTAGCGAATGAGCAGTTCTTC CASSLGEFLANEQFF
once TRBD2 TRBJ2-4 TRBV28 TGTGCCAGCTCTGCGGGGGGTGATCGCAAAAACATTCAGTACTTC CASSAGGDRKNIQYF
- - TRBJ2-5 TRBV18 TGTGCCAGCTCACTGTCCTCCCAAGAGACCCAGTACTTC CASSLSSQETQYF
- TRBD1 TRBJ1-5 TRBV19 TGTGCCAGTAGGACAGGGGCCTTTCAGCCCCAGCATTTT CASRTGAFQPQHF
- TRBD1 TRBJ1-1 TRBV4-1 TGCGCCAGCAGCCAATTTGACAGGGAGTACACTGAAGCTTTCTTT CASSQFDREYTEAFF
- - TRBJ2-7 TRBV29-1 TGCAGCGTTGTAGAGGCCTTCGACGGCGAGCAGTACTTC CSVVEAFDGEQYF
- TRBD2 TRBJ2-7 TRBV2 TGTGCCAGCAGTCAGAAGGTCGGGGGAAATGCGGGAGCCATCTACGAGCAGTACTTC CASSQKVGGNAGAIYEQYF
- - TRBJ1-1 TRBV7-3 TGTGCCAGCAGCTTAACTATCCGGAACACTGAAGCTTTCTTT CASSLTIRNTEAFF
- - TRBJ2-7 TRBV28 TGTGCCAGCAGTCGCAGGACTAACGAGCAGTACTTC CASSRRTNEQYF
- - TRBJ2-7 TRBV12-5 TGTGCTAGTGCTTGGGGGGCAGGGTACGAGCAGTACTTC CASAWGAGYEQYF
- TRBD1 TRBJ1-1 TRBV11-2 TGTGCCAGCAGCTTAAGGACAGGGAACACTGAAGCTTTCTTT CASSLRTGNTEAFF
- - TRBJ2-5 TRBV10-2 TGCGCCAGCAGTGGAGGGGGTCTGGAGACCCAGTACTTC CASSGGGLETQYF
few - TRBJ2-7 TRBV5-4 TGTGCCAGCAGCTTGGGACAGGTTACCTACGAGCAGTACTTC CASSLGQVTYEQYF
once TRBD1 TRBJ2-4 TRBV5-6 TGTGCCAGCAGCTTGGGGTCAGGGGGCAACATTCAGTACTTC CASSLGSGGNIQYF
- TRBD2 TRBJ2-7 TRBV6-5 TGTGCCAGCAGTTACGGGGGGGTTGTTTCCGAGCAGTACTTC CASSYGGVVSEQYF
- - TRBJ1-4 TRBV11-2 TGTGCCAGCAGCTTAAACGGATATAATGAAAAACTGTTTTTT CASSLNGYNEKLFF
- - TRBJ2-4 TRBV30 TGTGCCTGGGCAGGGACCTTAGCCAAAAACATTCAGTACTTC CAWAGTLAKNIQYF